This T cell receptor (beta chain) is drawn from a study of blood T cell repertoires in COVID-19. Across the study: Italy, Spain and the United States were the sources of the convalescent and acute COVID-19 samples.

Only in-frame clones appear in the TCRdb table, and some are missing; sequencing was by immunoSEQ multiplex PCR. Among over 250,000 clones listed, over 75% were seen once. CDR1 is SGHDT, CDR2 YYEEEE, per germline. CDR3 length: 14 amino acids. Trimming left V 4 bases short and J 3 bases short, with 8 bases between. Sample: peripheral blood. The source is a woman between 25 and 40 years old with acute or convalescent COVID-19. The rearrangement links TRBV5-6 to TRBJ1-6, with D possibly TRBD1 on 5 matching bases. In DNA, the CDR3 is TGTGCCAGCAGCATACAGGACTATAATTCACCCCTCCACTTT. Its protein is CASSIQDYNSPLHF. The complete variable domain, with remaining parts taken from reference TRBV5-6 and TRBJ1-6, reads DAGVTQSPTHLIKTRGQQVTLRCSPKSGHDTVSWYQQALGQGPQFIFQYYEEEERQRGNFPDRFSGHQFPNYSSELNVNALLLGDSALYLCASSIQDYNSPLHFGNGTRLTVT.